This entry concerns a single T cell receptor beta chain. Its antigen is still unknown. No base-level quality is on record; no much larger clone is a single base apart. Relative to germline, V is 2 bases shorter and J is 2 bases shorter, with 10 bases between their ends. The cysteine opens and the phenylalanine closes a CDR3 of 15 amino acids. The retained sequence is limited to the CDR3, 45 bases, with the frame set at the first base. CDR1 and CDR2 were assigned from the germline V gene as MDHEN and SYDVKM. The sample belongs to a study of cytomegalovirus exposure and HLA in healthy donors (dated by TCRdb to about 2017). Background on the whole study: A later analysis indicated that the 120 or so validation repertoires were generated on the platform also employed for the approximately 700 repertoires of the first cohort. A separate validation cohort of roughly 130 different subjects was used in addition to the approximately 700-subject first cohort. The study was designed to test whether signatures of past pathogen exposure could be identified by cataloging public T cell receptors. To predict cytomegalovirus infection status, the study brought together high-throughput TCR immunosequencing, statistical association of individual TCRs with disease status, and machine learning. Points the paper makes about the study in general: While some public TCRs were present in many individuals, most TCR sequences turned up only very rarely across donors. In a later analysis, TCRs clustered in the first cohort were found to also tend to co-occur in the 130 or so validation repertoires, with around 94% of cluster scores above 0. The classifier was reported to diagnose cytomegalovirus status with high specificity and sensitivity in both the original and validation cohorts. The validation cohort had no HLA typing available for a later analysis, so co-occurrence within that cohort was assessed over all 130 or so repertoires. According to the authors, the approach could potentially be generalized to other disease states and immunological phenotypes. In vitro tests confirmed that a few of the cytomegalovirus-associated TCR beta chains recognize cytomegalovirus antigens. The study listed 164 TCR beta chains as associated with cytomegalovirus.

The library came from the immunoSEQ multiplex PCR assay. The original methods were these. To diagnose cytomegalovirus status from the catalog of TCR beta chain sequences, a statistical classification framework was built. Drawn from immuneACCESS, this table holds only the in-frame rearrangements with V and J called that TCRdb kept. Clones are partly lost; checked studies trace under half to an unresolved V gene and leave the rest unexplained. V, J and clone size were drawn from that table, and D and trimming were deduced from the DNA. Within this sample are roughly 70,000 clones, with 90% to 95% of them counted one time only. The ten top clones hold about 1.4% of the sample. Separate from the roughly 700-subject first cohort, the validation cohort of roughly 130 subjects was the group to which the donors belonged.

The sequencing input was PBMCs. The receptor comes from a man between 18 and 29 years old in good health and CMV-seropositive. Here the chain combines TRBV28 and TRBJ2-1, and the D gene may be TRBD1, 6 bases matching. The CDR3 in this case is CASSLQGPAYNEQFF. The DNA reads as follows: TGTGCCAGCAGTTTACAGGGGCCAGCCTACAATGAGCAGTTCTTC.